Listed below are T cell receptor beta chains from one sample, sequenced in a study of T cell repertoires in cytomegalovirus infection. TCRdb fed the reads into MiXCR, producing one record per CDR3 protein. Of about 450,000 distinct CDR3 sequences listed, approximately 31% are singletons. The sequencing sample was made of PBMCs. Source of these receptors: a human donor in good health (CMV status not recorded). Some clones in this sample may be carry-over from other donors' samples. Both conserved end residues are part of each CDR3. D genes are given only for firm matches. Expanded clones are given a class, and other clones once, few, many or no size at all.

>-|TRBV9|TRBJ2-3|few
CASSVAGGGTQYF
TGTGCCAGCAGCGTAGCTGGGGGAGGTACGCAGTATTTT
>TRBD1|TRBV12-3/TRBV12-4|TRBJ1-2|few
CASSPPRQGGTGYTF
TGTGCCAGCAGTCCCCCGCGACAGGGGGGGACTGGCTACACCTTC
>TRBD2|TRBV4-1|TRBJ2-2|-
CASSHPQSGANTGELFF
TGCGCCAGCAGCCATCCCCAGAGCGGGGCGAACACCGGGGAGCTGTTTTTT
>-|TRBV4-1|TRBJ1-4|-
CASSRGAQEKLFF
TGCGCCAGCAGCCGGGGGGCGCAAGAAAAACTGTTTTTT
>TRBD1|TRBV7-2|TRBJ2-2|many
CASSPERGRHTGELFF
TGTGCCAGCAGCCCCGAGAGGGGGCGGCACACCGGGGAGCTGTTTTTT
>TRBD2|TRBV4-2|TRBJ2-4|many
CASSQVEGGRNIQYF
TGTGCCAGCAGCCAAGTTGAGGGAGGGAGAAACATTCAGTACTTC
>TRBD1|TRBV7-6|TRBJ1-1|many
CASSSLGQGKSEAFF
TGTGCCAGCAGCTCGCTAGGACAGGGCAAAAGTGAAGCTTTCTTT
>-|TRBV4-3|TRBJ2-3|-
CASSLQQGLLTDTQYF
TGCGCCAGCAGCCTTCAACAGGGATTACTCACAGATACGCAGTATTTT
>TRBD2|TRBV6-5|TRBJ2-3|few
CASSFWGGGSTDTQYF
TGTGCCAGCAGTTTTTGGGGGGGTGGGAGCACAGATACGCAGTATTTT
>-|TRBV12-3/TRBV12-4|TRBJ1-2|many
CASRPDWSGYTF
TGTGCCAGCAGACCGGACTGGAGCGGCTACACCTTC
>-|TRBV4-2|TRBJ1-1|-
CASSQELITEAFF
TGTGCCAGCAGCCAAGAATTGATCACCGAGGCTTTCTTT
>-|TRBV12-3/TRBV12-4|TRBJ1-2|-
CDSKYRASYGYTF
TGTGACAGCAAGTACAGGGCGTCCTATGGCTACACCTTC
>TRBD1|TRBV20-1|TRBJ2-5|once
CSARVGQGIQETQYF
TGCAGTGCTAGAGTTGGACAGGGCATTCAAGAGACCCAGTACTTC
>-|TRBV12-5|TRBJ1-1|-
CASSPRDQRGRNTEAFF
TGTGCTAGTTCCCCGAGGGACCAAAGGGGCAGGAACACTGAAGCTTTCTTT
>-|TRBV12-3/TRBV12-4|TRBJ2-5|few
CASSLHYYQETQYF
TGTGCCAGCAGTCTCCACTACTACCAAGAGACCCAGTACTTC
>TRBD2|TRBV4-1|TRBJ2-3|many
CASGSGGAGTQYF
TGCGCCAGCGGCAGCGGGGGGGCAGGAACGCAGTATTTT
>-|TRBV5-6|TRBJ2-1|once
CASSRPNRVGFGNEQFF
TGTGCCAGCAGCCGGCCTAACAGGGTTGGTTTTGGGAATGAGCAGTTCTTC
>-|TRBV11-2|TRBJ2-5|few
CASSLSVGDLETQYF
TGTGCCAGCAGCTTATCGGTGGGCGACCTAGAGACCCAGTACTTC
>-|TRBV5-6|TRBJ1-3|few
CASSSTRGPGNTIYF
TGTGCCAGCAGCTCAACCCGGGGACCTGGAAACACCATATATTTT
>-|TRBV6-1|TRBJ1-3|many
CASSSLRAPDSGNTIYF
TGTGCCAGCAGTTCTTTGCGGGCACCCGACTCTGGAAACACCATATATTTT
>-|TRBV7-9|TRBJ1-2|-
CASDRSGLLYGYTF
TGTGCCAGCGACCGCTCCGGACTGCTCTATGGCTACACCTTC
>-|TRBV6-2/TRBV6-3|TRBJ2-1|-
CASSQGVVSNSEQFF
TGTGCCAGCAGTCAAGGGGTGGTCTCTAACAGTGAGCAGTTCTTC
>-|TRBV10-2|TRBJ1-2|-
CASREHRDTLTYGYTF
TGCGCCAGCAGGGAACACCGGGACACATTGACCTATGGCTACACCTTC
>-|TRBV5-8|TRBJ1-1|once
CASTRGVLTEAFF
TGTGCCAGCACCCGGGGGGTTTTGACTGAAGCTTTCTTT
>-|TRBV2|TRBJ1-1|-
CASSAEGVNTEAFF
TGTGCCAGCAGTGCAGAGGGAGTGAACACTGAAGCTTTCTTT
>-|TRBV28|TRBJ1-2|-
CASSPGGKANYGYTF
TGTGCCAGCAGCCCCGGGGGAAAAGCTAACTATGGCTACACCTTC
>-|TRBV5-6|TRBJ2-7|few
CASSRRPGDEQYF
TGTGCCAGCAGTCGAAGGCCAGGAGACGAGCAGTACTTC
>TRBD2|TRBV6-2/TRBV6-3|TRBJ2-1|few
CASSYTTILAGGWVGEQFF
TGTGCCAGCAGTTACACAACCATACTAGCGGGGGGCTGGGTCGGTGAGCAGTTCTTC
>-|TRBV29-1|TRBJ2-1|-
CSVELYNEQFF
TGCAGCGTTGAGCTGTACAATGAGCAGTTCTTC
>TRBD2|TRBV6-6|TRBJ2-2|few
CASSYWIGGAGTGELFF
TGTGCCAGCAGTTACTGGATCGGGGGGGCTGGGACCGGGGAGCTGTTTTTT
>-|TRBV30|TRBJ2-1|-
CGGTSSYNEQFF
TGTGGGGGAACTTCCTCCTACAATGAGCAGTTCTTC
>TRBD2|TRBV28|TRBJ2-7|few
CASSSGSGGNYEQYF
TGTGCCAGCAGTTCGGGTAGCGGGGGAAACTACGAGCAGTACTTC
>TRBD2|TRBV5-1|TRBJ2-3|-
CASSFRLAGHQPRPTDTQYF
TGCGCCAGCAGCTTCAGACTAGCGGGACACCAACCACGTCCCACAGATACGCAGTATTTT
>-|TRBV19|TRBJ2-7|-
CASSILGTPHSYEQYF
TGTGCCAGTAGTATTCTTGGGACACCGCACTCCTACGAGCAGTACTTC
>-|TRBV7-2|TRBJ2-1|many
CASSPRAPVLEQFF
TGTGCCAGCAGCCCCCGCGCCCCGGTCCTTGAGCAGTTCTTC
>-|TRBV6-5|TRBJ1-6|-
CASSYSQGRYNAPLHF
TGTGCCAGCAGTTACTCGCAGGGTCGATATAATGCACCCCTCCACTTT
>TRBD1|TRBV7-9|TRBJ1-5|few
CASSYWGTGGATNQPQHF
TGTGCCAGCAGCTACTGGGGGACAGGGGGCGCCACCAATCAGCCCCAGCATTTT
>-|TRBV7-8|TRBJ1-4|many
CASSLERPGTTNEKLFF
TGTGCCAGCAGCTTAGAACGTCCGGGCACAACTAATGAAAAACTGTTTTTT
>-|TRBV9|TRBJ2-1|-
CASSVGYYNEQFF
TGTGCCAGCAGCGTGGGCTATTACAATGAGCAGTTCTTC
>-|TRBV7-9|TRBJ2-5|many
CASSLFSGPETQYF
TGTGCCAGCAGCTTATTTTCGGGTCCGGAGACCCAGTACTTC
>-|TRBV20-1|TRBJ1-1|-
CSARDSPENTEAFF
TGCAGTGCTAGAGATTCCCCGGAGAACACTGAAGCTTTCTTT
>-|TRBV20-1|TRBJ2-5|-
CSATDGQETHYF
TGCAGTGCTACGGACGGTCAAGAGACCCATTACTTC
>-|TRBV29-1|TRBJ2-5|-
CSAVFLETQYF
TGCAGCGCGGTCTTCTTGGAGACCCAGTACTTC
>-|TRBV11-3|TRBJ2-3|-
CASSLSWSGTSTDTQYF
TGTGCCAGCAGCTTAAGTTGGAGCGGTACTAGCACAGATACGCAGTATTTT
>-|TRBV20-1|TRBJ2-7|-
CSAHKAGTGISYEQYF
TGCAGTGCCCATAAGGCCGGGACGGGGATCTCCTACGAGCAGTACTTC
>-|TRBV7-9|TRBJ1-2|-
CASSSGRVIYGYTF
TGTGCCAGCAGCTCTGGCAGGGTAATCTATGGCTACACCTTC
>-|TRBV28|TRBJ2-5|-
CASSNRDFVETQYF
TGTGCCAGCAGTAACCGGGACTTCGTCGAGACCCAGTACTTC
>TRBD2|TRBV3-1|TRBJ2-1|-
CASSKRGSGAISYNEQFF
TGTGCCAGCAGCAAGAGGGGTAGCGGGGCAATTTCCTACAATGAGCAGTTCTTC
>TRBD2|TRBV19|TRBJ2-1|few
CASSSGGGPRSNEQFF
TGTGCCAGTTCGAGCGGGGGTGGACCCCGATCCAATGAGCAGTTCTTC
>-|TRBV4-1|TRBJ1-6|-
CASSQDIREISPLHF
TGCGCCAGCAGCCAAGATATACGGGAAATATCACCCCTCCACTTT
>-|TRBV7-8|TRBJ2-7|few
CASSLAGRDIYEQYF
TGTGCCAGCAGCTTAGCGGGCAGGGACATCTACGAGCAGTACTTC
>-|TRBV5-1|TRBJ2-7|few
CASSLEVGYEQYF
TGCGCCAGCAGCTTGGAGGTGGGCTACGAGCAGTACTTC